This T cell receptor beta chain was found in a study of neurological immune-mediated disorders. Serving as healthy controls were blood bank volunteers based in Maryland, USA. Over 180 million TCR-beta sequences from 15-18 subjects came from every sequencing run. Via MiXCR, TCRdb re-called the 5' RACE reads, giving one row per CDR3 protein. The profile shows tens of thousands of distinct CDR3 sequences, roughly 13% of them singletons. The ends were cut back, 0 bases at V and 2 bases at J, with 10 bases in the middle. This CDR3 is 15 amino acids long. Germline V gives CDR1 SEHNR, CDR2 FQNEAQ (reference sequence).

Sequencing input: PBMCs. This TCR was recovered from a woman aged 45-60 years in good health. V usage is TRBV7-9 and J usage is TRBJ1-2, with D possibly being TRBD1 (5 bases). The CDR3 nucleotides read TGTGCCAGCAGCTTAGCTGGCGGGGGGAACTATGGCTACACCTTC. It specifies CASSLAGGGNYGYTF. The full variable domain, with the rest looked up from reference TRBV7-9 and TRBJ1-2, is DTGVSQNPRHKITKRGQNVTFRCDPISEHNRLYWYRQTLGQGPEFLTYFQNEAQLEKSRLLSDRFSAERPKGSFSTLEIQRTEQGDSAMYLCASSLAGGGNYGYTFGSGTRLTVV.